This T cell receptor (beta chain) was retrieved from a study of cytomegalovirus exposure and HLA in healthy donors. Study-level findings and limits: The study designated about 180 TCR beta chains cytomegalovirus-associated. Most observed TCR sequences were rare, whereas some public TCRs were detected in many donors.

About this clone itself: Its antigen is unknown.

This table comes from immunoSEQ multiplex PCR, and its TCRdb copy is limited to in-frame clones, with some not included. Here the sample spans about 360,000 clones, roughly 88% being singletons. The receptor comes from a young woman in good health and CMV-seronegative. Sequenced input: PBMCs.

The CDR3: CASSVGSYPSQDTQYF. CDR3 in DNA: TGTGCCAGCAGCGTAGGCTCCTATCCGAGCCAAGATACGCAGTATTTT. The chain is built from TRBV9 and TRBJ2-3, with D uncertain. V lost 0 bases, J lost 5 bases, and 16 bases lay in between. The CDR3 runs 16 residues. Per germline, CDR1 SGDLS and CDR2 YYNGEE.